This record looks at one TCR beta chain sequence and its context. In the original workflow: It was from reference gene primer amplification that nucleated cell counts were estimated. Here immunoSEQ multiplex PCR was the method, and the copy in TCRdb shows in-frame clones only, minus some. D and trimming come from the DNA, and the V and J calls and clone size come from that table. The repertoire has some 85,000 clones, about 76% of them found once; the top ten carry roughly 20%. These data come from a study of blood T cell repertoires in COVID-19. About the study: The study drew acute and convalescent COVID-19 samples from the United States, Italy and Spain. In each case, the material was cDNA or gDNA derived from T cells, B-cell-depleted T cells, or PBMCs.

CDR1 and CDR2 (germline): MRHNA, SNTAGT. The CDR3 is 16 residues long. The V and J ends lost 4 bases and 6 bases, in that order; junction bases with no gene match: 9. This sequence originates from a woman older than 75 with active or convalescent COVID-19. Sequenced: peripheral blood. The chain carries TRBV6-4 and TRBJ2-2, with 9 bases matching TRBD2. CDR3: CASSADPGLASGELFF. CDR3 bases: TGTGCCAGCAGTGCAGACCCGGGACTAGCATCCGGGGAGCTGTTTTTT.